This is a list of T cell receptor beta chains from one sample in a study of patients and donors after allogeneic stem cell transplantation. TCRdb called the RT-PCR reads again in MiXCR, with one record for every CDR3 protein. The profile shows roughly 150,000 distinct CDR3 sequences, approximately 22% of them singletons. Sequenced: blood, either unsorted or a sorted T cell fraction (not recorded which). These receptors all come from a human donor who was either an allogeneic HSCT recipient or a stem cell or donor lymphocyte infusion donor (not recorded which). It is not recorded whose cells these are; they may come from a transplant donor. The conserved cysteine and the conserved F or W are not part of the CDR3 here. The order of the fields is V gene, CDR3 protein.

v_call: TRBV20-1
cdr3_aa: SATTGGSNQPQH

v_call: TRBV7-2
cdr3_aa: ASSLTGDGQPQH

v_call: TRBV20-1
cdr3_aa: SARVPQGTGSYEQY

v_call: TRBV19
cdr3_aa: ASSIDQGQTGAF

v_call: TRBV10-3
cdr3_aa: ATKGLPTGTEAF

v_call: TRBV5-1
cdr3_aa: ASSLTSSQETQY

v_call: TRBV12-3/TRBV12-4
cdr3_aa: ASSPVEYRWNTEAF

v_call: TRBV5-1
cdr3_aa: ASSLALMDSGNTIY

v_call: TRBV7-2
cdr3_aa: ASSSNLAGGPGDTQY

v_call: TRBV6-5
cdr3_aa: ASSPGGLGDQPQH

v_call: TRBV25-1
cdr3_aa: ASSDVDKLF

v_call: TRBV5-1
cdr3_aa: ASSFPDNHYEQY

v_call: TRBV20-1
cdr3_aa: SAIDDNYGYT

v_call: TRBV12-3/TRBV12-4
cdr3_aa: ASSFFRSGNTIY

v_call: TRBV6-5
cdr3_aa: ATTGGSSYEQY

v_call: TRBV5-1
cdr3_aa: ASSLDRGSVGEAF

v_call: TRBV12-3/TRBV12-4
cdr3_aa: ASSGRDRGMDSGYT

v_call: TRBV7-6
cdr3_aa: ASSRQGGPYNEQF

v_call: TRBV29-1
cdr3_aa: SGTSDPTDTQY

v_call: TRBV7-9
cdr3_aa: ASSDLGEKLF

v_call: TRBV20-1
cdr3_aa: SARSFSTDTQY

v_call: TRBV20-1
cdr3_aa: SARPPGGLNSPLH

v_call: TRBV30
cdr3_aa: AWGGQGAVQETQY

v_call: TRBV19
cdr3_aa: ASSYNEGPETQY

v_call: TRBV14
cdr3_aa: ASSQQADRWVTEAF

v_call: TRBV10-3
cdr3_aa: AINRGSGANVLT

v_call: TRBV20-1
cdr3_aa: SVPRAGGNTIY

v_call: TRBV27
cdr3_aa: ASSFLPWSGANVLT

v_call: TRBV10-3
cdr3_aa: AISESLKRGFTDTQY

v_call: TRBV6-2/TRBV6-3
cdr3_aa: ASSYRIAFTADTQY

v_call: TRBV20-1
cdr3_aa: SARDSLQGDYGYT